The 9 T cell receptor beta chains in this list originate from one sample, sequenced in a study of response to subunit inactivated influenza vaccine. TCRdb re-called the RT-PCR reads with MiXCR, one entry per CDR3 protein. The repertoire holds some 500,000 distinct CDR3 sequences, with about 15% as singletons. The sequences come from CD4+ T cells sorted from PBMCs, collected less than 30 months after vaccination. These receptors all come from a man between 50 and 75 years old who received an inactivated influenza vaccine.

V usage is TRBV7-9 and J usage is TRBJ2-3, with D perhaps TRBD1 or TRBD2 (7 bases each). Germline V gene lookup returns CDR1 SEHNR and CDR2 FQNEAQ (reference sequence). The CDR3 is 15 amino acids. Trimming took off 3 bases at V and 4 bases at J, with 14 bases between the two ends. CDR3 sequence reads: CASSFSGTVADTQYF. The CDR3 DNA is TGTGCCAGCAGCTTCAGCGGGACAGTTGCAGATACGCAGTATTTT.

The chain links TRBV12-3 or TRBV12-4 to TRBJ1-2; TRBD1 agrees at 11 bases. V was pared by 3 bases and J by 14 bases, with 8 bases of the junction left unmatched. The CDR3 is 13 residues long. CDR3 sequence: CASSFSGTGGKTF. CDR3 in DNA: TGTGCCAGCAGTTTCTCCGGGACAGGGGGGAAGACCTTC.

In regard to this clonotype: This CDR3 is missing its conserved last phenylalanine or tryptophan, likely due to a read error. The chain joins TRBV6-1 to TRBJ1-6; maybe TRBD1 (6 bases). V was shortened by 6 bases and J by 5 bases, with 11 bases between the two germline ends. The CDR3 contains 14 residues. Germline V gives CDR1 MNHNS, CDR2 SASEGT. CDR3 loop: CASRDSLDNSPLHL. In DNA form, the CDR3 reads TGTGCCAGCAGGGACAGTTTGGATAATTCACCCCTCCACCTT.

This clonotype was counted between two and nine times. This chain joins TRBV11-2 and TRBJ1-2; possibly TRBD1 for D (5 bases). The CDR3 spans 13 residues. Trimming stripped 5 bases from V and 6 bases from J, with 13 bases between. Germline V CDR1 and CDR2: SGHAT, FQNNGV. The CDR3 region is CASSRGERDGYTF. The CDR3 DNA reads as TGTGCCAGCAGCCGGGGGGAAAGAGATGGCTACACCTTC.

This clonotype was picked up a small number of times. The chain is built from TRBV18 and TRBJ2-1; D is possibly TRBD1 (5 bases). The germline gives CDR1 KGHSH, CDR2 LQKENI. Trimming shortened V by 3 bases and J by 4 bases, and 10 bases separated the two germline ends. The CDR3 has 14 amino acids. This CDR3 is CASSPNYRYNEQFF. The CDR3 bases are TGTGCCAGCTCACCCAATTACAGGTACAATGAGCAGTTCTTC.

The chain uses TRBV5-1 and TRBJ2-1; D not resolved. V was pared by 0 bases and J by 10 bases, with 20 bases between. CDR1 is SGHRS and CDR2 is YFSETQ in the germline V gene. This CDR3 has 16 amino acids. CDR3 in amino acids: CASSLGLPVELQEQFF. CDR3 nucleotide sequence: TGCGCCAGCAGCTTGGGCCTCCCGGTGGAGTTGCAGGAGCAGTTCTTC.

This chain joins TRBV27 and TRBJ2-5; 7 positions match TRBD1. The CDR3 has 16 amino acids. CDR1 and CDR2 (germline): MNHEY, SMNVEV (reference sequence). The trim removed 3 bases at V and 2 bases at J, leaving 9 bases unmatched. CDR3 sequence reads: CASSFARGTEQETQYF. The DNA for the CDR3 is TGTGCCAGCAGTTTTGCCCGAGGGACAGAGCAAGAGACCCAGTACTTC.

The chain has TRBV12-3 or TRBV12-4 and TRBJ1-2, with TRBD1 matching 10 bases. This CDR3 comprises 16 residues. V trimming: 6 bases; J trimming: 3 bases; junction bases outside the gene matches: 10. The CDR3 loop reads CASRGTGEKNYYGYTF. CDR3 coding DNA: TGTGCCAGCAGAGGGACAGGGGAGAAGAACTACTATGGCTACACCTTC.

V usage is TRBV27 and J usage is TRBJ2-3, with 9 bases matching TRBD2. The CDR3 has 15 amino acids. Germline V gives CDR1 MNHEY, CDR2 SMNVEV (reference sequence). V shed 2 bases, J shed 5 bases, and the junction held 5 bases outside the gene matches. CDR3 amino acids: CASSLRGRALDTQYF. In nucleotides, the CDR3 is TGTGCCAGCAGTTTACGCGGGAGGGCCTTAGATACGCAGTATTTT.